This T cell receptor beta chain was sequenced for a study of T cell responses to AZD1222 COVID-19 vaccine. General study results and limits: Only 5 or 6 people who got AZD1222 tested seropositive at baseline. Mostly white British, mostly female donors; authors suggested clonal diversity may be underestimated. Sampling that yielded the repertoires occurred only after the peak T cell response. Elevations in Spike-specific TCR breadth and depth followed administration of two AZD1222 doses.

Remarks on this clone: Its target is unknown.

Profiled with immunoSEQ multiplex PCR; TCRdb holds only in-frame clones, not every one. Of 110,000 or so clones in the sample, about 92% were seen once. The CDR3 length is 10 residues. Trimming stripped 3 bases from V and 5 bases from J, with 4 bases between. In germline, CDR1 is DFQATT, CDR2 SNEGSKA (reference sequence). The specimen was peripheral blood, collected on day 0 of MenACWY control vaccination. The sequence derives from an adult in good health. The rearrangement links TRBV20-1 to TRBJ1-1; D is unresolved. The CDR3 region has the DNA TGCAGTGCTAGTTATACTGAAGCTTTCTTT. It specifies CSASYTEAFF.